A single sample is the source of the 17 T cell receptor beta chains below, sequenced in a study of post-analysis software for immune sequencing data. Study-level results: Elevated frequency relative to controls characterized four or five TRBV segments in patients, TRBV5-6, TRBV5-1 and TRBV20-1 among them.

No cognate antigen is known for these TCRs. The authors incorporated unique molecular identifiers into the TCR beta cDNA libraries. TCRdb recomputed calls from the PCR reads with MiXCR, one row per CDR3 protein. This sample has 750,000 to 950,000 distinct CDR3 sequences, with 53% found just once. The sample was blood. All receptors come from a girl aged 10 to 17 with multiple sclerosis.

This clonotype turned up a few times. The chain combines TRBV7-9 with TRBJ2-3, with 9 bases that match TRBD1. From germline, CDR1 is SEHNR and CDR2 FQNEAQ (reference sequence). CDR3 length: 16 amino acids. V shed 5 bases and J 4 bases; nucleotides not matched to a gene: 10. CDR3 DNA sequence: TGTGCCAGCAGCCGAGTGGGACAGGGCTCGGCAGATACGCAGTATTTT. Translating gives CASSRVGQGSADTQYF.

CDR3 DNA sequence: TGTGCCAGCACCCCTTGGGGGCGGGGGGGCAGCACAGATACGCAGTATTTT. Translation gives CASTPWGRGGSTDTQYF. The chain is built from TRBV12-3 or TRBV12-4 and TRBJ2-3, with 9 positions matching TRBD2. The CDR3 loop spans 17 amino acids. After removal of 7 bases from V and 0 bases from J, the junction contained 11 bases not matched to a gene.

This clonotype has more than one count but fewer than ten. The chain joins TRBV7-9 to TRBJ2-4, with D possibly matching TRBD2 (5 bases). The J call may be in error: the DNA end matches TRBJ2-7 better. CDR3 length: 13 residues. Germline V gene lookup returns CDR1 SEHNR and CDR2 FQNEAQ (reference sequence). CDR3 nucleotide sequence: TGTGCCATCGGCGACCGGGATGTAAACGAGCAGTACTTC. The encoded protein is CAIGDRDVNEQYF.

CDR3 in DNA: TGCAGTGCTAGAGTGGGCAGGGGGCGTGGCTACACCTTC. Translated: CSARVGRGRGYTF. The chain is built from TRBV20-1 and TRBJ1-2; the match to TRBD1 covers 8 bases. Germline V lookup: CDR1 DFQATT, CDR2 SNEGSKA (reference sequence). The CDR3 has 13 residues. V shed 1 base, J shed 7 bases, and the junction held 5 bases outside the gene matches.

The count of this clonotype is one. The chain combines TRBV6-6 with TRBJ1-2, with 8 bases lining up with TRBD1. Trimming at V came to 6 bases and at J to 2 bases, leaving 8 bases not matched to a gene. The CDR3 runs 15 residues. In germline, CDR1 is MNHNY, CDR2 SVGAGI (reference sequence). The chain's CDR3 is CASRGGQGGNYGYTF. The CDR3 DNA follows: TGTGCCAGCAGGGGCGGACAGGGAGGCAACTATGGCTACACCTTC.

V and J are TRBV7-9 and TRBJ2-1, with a weak D call TRBD2 (6 bases). The CDR3 runs to 15 residues. The germline gives CDR1 SEHNR, CDR2 FQNEAQ (reference sequence). The germline V and J ends were trimmed by 0 bases and 9 bases, with 15 bases remaining between them. Written as DNA, the CDR3 is TGTGCCAGCAGCTTAGCGGCTAGCGCCCCCGGTGAGCAGTTCTTC. Amino acids: CASSLAASAPGEQFF.

This clonotype came up a few times. The chain uses TRBV5-6 and TRBJ2-1; tentative D call: TRBD1 (6 bases). The CDR3 runs to 18 residues. CDR1 SGHDT and CDR2 YYEEEE come from the germline V gene. Trimming shortened V by 2 bases and J by 0 bases, and 18 bases separated the two germline ends. CDR3 DNA sequence: TGTGCCAGCAGCTTTTATTCCGACAGGACGAGCTCCTACAATGAGCAGTTCTTC. It specifies CASSFYSDRTSSYNEQFF.

The V call is TRBV20-1, the J call TRBJ2-1, with TRBD2 identical over 9 bases. The length of the CDR3 is 15 residues. Germline CDR1 is DFQATT and CDR2 is SNEGSKA (reference sequence). V dropped 1 base and J dropped 6; count of bases not matched to a gene: 7. The CDR3 protein is CSARVPLAGGNEQFF. The CDR3 DNA reads TGCAGTGCTAGAGTCCCACTAGCGGGTGGCAATGAGCAGTTCTTC.

This chain links TRBV7-3 with TRBJ2-5; 8 positions match TRBD1. V shed 0 bases, J shed 5 bases, and the junction held 5 bases outside the gene matches. The V gene's germline CDR1 is SGHTA and CDR2 FQGTGA. The CDR3 consists of 15 residues. The CDR3 reads CASSLTGQGVETQYF. The DNA for the CDR3 is TGTGCCAGCAGCTTAACCGGACAGGGCGTTGAGACCCAGTACTTC.

This clonotype was picked up a small number of times. The chain uses TRBV9 and TRBJ2-1; D is tentatively TRBD1 or TRBD2 (5 bases each). CDR1 is SGDLS, CDR2 YYNGEE, per germline. Trimming left V 10 bases short and J 0 bases short, with 14 bases between. The CDR3 length is 14 residues. The CDR3 DNA reads TGTGCCGCAGGGCGAGGGCCCTCCTACAATGAGCAGTTCTTC. Protein product: CAAGRGPSYNEQFF.

This clonotype was picked up a small number of times. The chain employs TRBV5-1 and TRBJ1-2; TRBD1 is a possible D gene (5 bases). CDR1 is SGHRS and CDR2 is YFSETQ in the germline V gene. Trimming cost V 3 bases and J 4 bases, with 13 bases left between them. The CDR3 is made up of 14 amino acids. Written as DNA, the CDR3 is TGCGCCAGCAGCTCCCTTCAGGGAATCTATGGCTACACCTTC. This encodes CASSSLQGIYGYTF.

The J gene is TRBJ1-2, the V gene TRBV7-8; D is unclear. The CDR3 is 16 amino acids. V shed 3 bases and J shed 7 bases, with 21 bases lying between them. Per germline, CDR1 SGHVS and CDR2 FQNEAQ. CDR3 protein: CASSFSRAPHGFGYTF. The CDR3 coding sequence is TGTGCCAGCAGCTTTAGCCGGGCCCCCCACGGTTTTGGCTACACCTTC. Complete variable domain (other parts from reference TRBV7-8 and TRBJ1-2): GAGVSQSPRYKVAKRGQDVALRCDPISGHVSLFWYQQALGQGPEFLTYFQNEAQLDKSGLPSDRFFAERPEGSVSTLKIQRTQQEDSAVYLCASSFSRAPHGFGYTFGSGTRLTVV.

This chain connects TRBV4-1 to TRBJ2-3; 8 nucleotides line up with TRBD1. V gave up 4 bases and J gave up 7 bases; unmatched junction bases: 7. This CDR3 contains 14 residues. From germline, CDR1 is MGHRA and CDR2 YSYEKL. Written as DNA, the CDR3 is TGCGCCAGCAGCCCCGTCTGGACAGGGAATACGCAGTATTTT. As protein: CASSPVWTGNTQYF.

This chain uses TRBV20-1 with TRBJ2-1; 7 bases align to TRBD2. Germline V gene data show CDR1 as DFQATT and CDR2 as SNEGSKA (reference sequence). This CDR3 region has 15 residues. The V gene end was trimmed by 0 bases and the J gene end by 4 bases; junction bases not matched to a gene: 6. In nucleotides, the CDR3 is TGCAGTGCTAGAGATCTGCGGGAGCGGTACAATGAGCAGTTCTTC. Translation: CSARDLRERYNEQFF.

The chain employs TRBV27 and TRBJ2-7, with D unclear. The length of the CDR3 is 15 residues. Per germline, CDR1 MNHEY and CDR2 SMNVEV (reference sequence). The V and J ends lost 6 bases and 0 bases respectively, with 15 bases between them. The DNA of the CDR3 is TGTGCCAGCAGCCAAGTCTGGGGAAGCTCCTACGAGCAGTACTTC. Protein: CASSQVWGSSYEQYF.

This rearrangement joins TRBV5-6 to TRBJ1-5; 9 nucleotides line up with TRBD1. The CDR3 is made up of 15 amino acids. Germline V gene lookup returns CDR1 SGHDT and CDR2 YYEEEE. With V trimmed by 4 bases and J by 3 bases, 5 bases remained unmatched. The DNA for the CDR3 is TGTGCCAGCAGCATGGGACAGGGCCTCAATCAGCCCCAGCATTTT. Its translation: CASSMGQGLNQPQHF.

The gene calls are TRBV20-1 and TRBJ2-7; TRBD1 matches 11 bases. Unmatched junction bases numbered 7, after V lost 5 bases and J lost 4 bases. Per the germline V gene, CDR1 is DFQATT and CDR2 is SNEGSKA (reference sequence). CDR3 length: 14 amino acids. CDR3 in amino acids: CSAYSGDRGYEQYF. CDR3 bases: TGCAGTGCTTACTCTGGGGACAGGGGGTACGAGCAGTACTTC.